A selection of T cell receptor beta chains follows, all from one sample in a study of cytomegalovirus exposure and HLA in healthy donors. The protocol was immunoSEQ multiplex PCR, while the TCRdb copy is restricted to in-frame clones and leaves out a portion. The data contain roughly 150,000 clones, approximately 80% of them singletons. Sequencing used PBMCs. The receptor set was obtained from a man aged 25-45 years in good health and CMV-seropositive. CDR3s include the opening cysteine and the closing phenylalanine or tryptophan. D genes are given only for firm matches. Clone size is shown for a subset of rows, as once, few, many or a class of expanded clone.

cdr3_aa,cdr3_nt,clone_size,d_call,j_call,v_call
CASSPPGQATSGANGLTF,TGTGCCAGCTCACCCCCGGGACAGGCTACATCCGGGGCCAACGGCCTGACTTTC,NA,TRBD1,TRBJ2-6,TRBV18
CASSHGGGTEAFF,TGCGCCAGCAGCCACGGGGGGGGCACTGAAGCTTTCTTT,NA,NA,TRBJ1-1,TRBV5-1
CASSGTVYGQYF,TGTGCCAGCAGTGGGACAGTCTACGGGCAGTACTTC,NA,TRBD1,TRBJ2-7,TRBV28
CSASQGVDTEAFF,TGCAGCGCCTCCCAGGGTGTGGACACTGAAGCTTTCTTT,NA,NA,TRBJ1-1,TRBV29-1
CASNPGLAGVTGELFF,TGTGCCAGCAACCCTGGACTAGCGGGAGTCACCGGGGAGTTGTTTTTT,NA,TRBD2,TRBJ2-2,TRBV9
CASSLGEGIPYEQYF,TGTGCCAGCAGCCTTGGGGAGGGGATACCCTACGAGCAGTACTTC,NA,TRBD2,TRBJ2-7,TRBV7-6
CASSRTSGRASTDTQYF,TGTGCCAGCAGTCGGACTAGCGGGAGGGCTAGCACAGATACGCAGTATTTT,NA,TRBD2,TRBJ2-3,TRBV2
CASSLAGRGNEKLFF,TGTGCCAGCAGTTTAGCCGGCAGGGGTAATGAAAAACTGTTTTTT,NA,NA,TRBJ1-4,TRBV28
CAWRGQGARNGYTF,TGTGCCTGGAGGGGACAGGGGGCGCGGAATGGCTACACCTTC,NA,TRBD1,TRBJ1-2,TRBV30
CASSLGRVGEKLFF,TGTGCCAGCAGTTTAGGCAGGGTAGGGGAAAAACTGTTTTTT,NA,NA,TRBJ1-4,TRBV28
CASRETAMSTEAFF,TGTGCCAGCAGGGAGACAGCGATGAGCACTGAAGCTTTCTTT,NA,NA,TRBJ1-1,TRBV6-4
CASSPDSLTYEQYF,TGCGCCAGCAGCCCGGACAGTCTCACCTACGAGCAGTACTTC,NA,NA,TRBJ2-7,TRBV5-1
CASSEVEVSNSPLHF,TGTGCCAGCAGTGAAGTTGAAGTGAGCAATTCACCCCTCCACTTT,NA,NA,TRBJ1-6,TRBV2
CASSLNRDPYGYTF,TGCGCCAGCAGTCTGAACAGGGATCCCTATGGCTACACCTTC,NA,NA,TRBJ1-2,TRBV10-1
CASSGAPLITDTQYF,TGTGCCAGCAGCGGCGCCCCCCTAATCACAGATACGCAGTATTTT,few,NA,TRBJ2-3,TRBV9
CASSQATPTYNEQFF,TGCGCCAGCAGCCAAGCTACCCCTACCTACAATGAGCAGTTCTTC,NA,NA,TRBJ2-1,TRBV4-1
CASCPAGGNYGYTF,TGTGCCAGCTGCCCAGCAGGAGGTAACTATGGCTACACCTTC,NA,NA,TRBJ1-2,TRBV6-5
CASGPGLVETQYF,TGTGCCAGCGGACCGGGACTAGTGGAGACCCAGTACTTC,NA,TRBD2,TRBJ2-5,TRBV5-4
CAIRAASGYNEQFF,TGTGCCATCAGGGCGGCTAGCGGTTACAATGAGCAGTTCTTC,once,TRBD2,TRBJ2-1,TRBV10-3
CASSLPGQGGETQYF,TGTGCCAGCAGCTTACCAGGGCAGGGCGGTGAGACCCAGTACTTC,NA,NA,TRBJ2-5,TRBV7-9
CASSEPPGRPTNEKLFF,TGTGCCAGCAGTGAACCCCCGGGTAGGCCGACTAATGAAAAACTGTTTTTT,NA,NA,TRBJ1-4,TRBV6-1
CASRRQGLNTEAFF,TGTGCCAGCAGACGACAGGGCCTGAACACTGAAGCTTTCTTT,NA,TRBD1,TRBJ1-1,TRBV27
CASSNIRGFREANYGYTF,TGTGCCAGCAGCAACATTCGGGGGTTTCGGGAAGCTAACTATGGCTACACCTTC,NA,NA,TRBJ1-2,TRBV7-9
CASSDDIGALSYEQYF,TGTGCCAGCAGCGACGACATAGGCGCCCTCTCCTACGAGCAGTACTTC,NA,NA,TRBJ2-7,TRBV7-9
CASSLSPSGNTIYF,TGTGCCAGCAGCTTAAGCCCCTCCGGAAACACCATATATTTT,NA,NA,TRBJ1-3,TRBV7-2
CASRPGGSFREQYF,TGTGCCAGCAGGCCGGGAGGGTCATTCCGCGAGCAGTACTTC,once,TRBD2,TRBJ2-7,TRBV28
CASSDGGEQFF,TGCGCCAGCAGCGACGGGGGTGAGCAGTTCTTC,NA,NA,TRBJ2-1,TRBV5-1
CASSEAHLGQGSGYTF,TGTGCCAGCAGTGAAGCCCACCTCGGACAGGGTAGTGGCTACACCTTC,once,TRBD1,TRBJ1-2,TRBV6-1
CASSPGQGLGEQYF,TGTGCCAGCAGTCCGGGACAGGGACTGGGCGAGCAGTACTTC,NA,TRBD1,TRBJ2-7,TRBV27
CANSYSRGTRGNIQYF,TGTGCCAACAGTTATTCGAGGGGGACAAGGGGAAACATTCAGTACTTC,NA,NA,TRBJ2-4,TRBV6-5
CASSISWTGGGYTF,TGTGCCAGCAGCATCTCGTGGACAGGCGGGGGCTACACCTTC,NA,TRBD1,TRBJ1-2,TRBV5-8
CASSGHENTEAFF,TGTGCCAGCAGTGGGCACGAGAACACTGAAGCTTTCTTT,once,NA,TRBJ1-1,TRBV6-1
CASSLLQREVRGYGELFF,TGTGCCAGCAGCTTACTACAGAGGGAGGTCAGAGGTTACGGGGAGCTGTTTTTT,NA,NA,TRBJ2-2,TRBV7-6
CASTLLGANYGYTF,TGTGCCAGCACCCTGCTCGGAGCTAACTATGGCTACACCTTC,NA,NA,TRBJ1-2,TRBV28
CASSQDTIVDNEQFF,TGCGCCAGCAGCCAAGATACGATAGTCGACAATGAGCAGTTCTTC,few,NA,TRBJ2-1,TRBV4-1
CASSLDRAYEQYF,TGTGCCAGCAGCTTAGACAGGGCCTACGAGCAGTACTTC,NA,NA,TRBJ2-7,TRBV11-2
CASSLTSGNEQFF,TGTGCCAGCAGCTTGACTAGCGGGAATGAGCAGTTCTTC,few,TRBD2,TRBJ2-1,TRBV5-4
CASSYGQGREKLFF,TGTGCCAGCAGTTACGGGCAGGGTCGGGAAAAACTGTTTTTT,NA,NA,TRBJ1-4,TRBV6-6
CASSLDGEYEQYF,TGTGCCAGCAGCTTAGACGGGGAATACGAGCAGTACTTC,NA,NA,TRBJ2-7,TRBV7-9
CASSDGTSGNNEQFF,TGTGCCAGCAGTGACGGGACTAGCGGGAACAATGAGCAGTTCTTC,NA,TRBD2,TRBJ2-1,TRBV6-4
CASSLWPGPLHF,TGTGCCAGCAGTTTATGGCCCGGGCCCCTCCACTTT,NA,NA,TRBJ1-6,TRBV27
CASSIDPGKGNQPQHF,TGTGCCAGTAGTATAGATCCAGGGAAAGGCAATCAGCCCCAGCATTTT,NA,NA,TRBJ1-5,TRBV19
CASSLQGASTEAFF,TGTGCCAGCAGCTTGCAGGGGGCGTCCACTGAAGCTTTCTTT,NA,TRBD1,TRBJ1-1,TRBV7-9
CASRGQRNTIYF,TGTGCCAGCAGGGGACAGCGAAACACCATATATTTT,once,TRBD1,TRBJ1-3,TRBV5-6
CASSSDYLSTDTQYF,TGTGCCAGCAGCTCGGACTACCTCAGCACAGATACGCAGTATTTT,NA,NA,TRBJ2-3,TRBV7-2
CASSQGIRENIQYF,TGCGCCAGCAGCCAAGGTATTAGAGAAAACATTCAGTACTTC,NA,NA,TRBJ2-4,TRBV4-1
CASSPAGGFNEQFF,TGTGCCAGCAGTCCAGCGGGGGGGTTCAATGAGCAGTTCTTC,NA,TRBD2,TRBJ2-1,TRBV6-1
CASSPEVAANSPLHF,TGTGCCAGCAGCCCGGAAGTTGCGGCGAATTCACCCCTCCACTTT,NA,NA,TRBJ1-6,TRBV6-1